This TCR beta chain came from a study of cytomegalovirus exposure and HLA in healthy donors. Study results and caveats: The authors enumerated 150 to 200 TCR beta chains as linked to cytomegalovirus. The study reported that TCR beta sequences accurately predicted HLA-A and HLA-B alleles in most subjects. The authors considered a cluster of highly shared sequence variants likely to be a sequencing artifact.

Note on this clone: Its antigen is still unknown.

PCR used 60 Vbeta primers and 13 Jbeta primers. The protocol was immunoSEQ multiplex PCR, while the TCRdb copy is restricted to in-frame clones and leaves out a portion. The sample includes about 100,000 clones, 65% to 80% of them seen just once. This CDR3 has 15 residues. V lost 5 bases to trimming and J lost 8 bases, with 19 bases between them. Germline CDR1 reads LNHDA; CDR2 reads SQIVND (reference sequence). Samples came from healthy bone marrow donors. Sequencing was performed on PBMCs. This TCR was sampled from a woman between 40 and 55 years old in good health and CMV-seronegative. The chain joins TRBV19 to TRBJ2-4; possibly TRBD1 for D (6 bases). This chain's CDR3 is CASSRLGAGADIQYF. The CDR3, as DNA: TGTGCCAGTAGTCGACTGGGGGCCGGGGCGGACATTCAGTACTTC.